The next 19 T cell receptor beta chains were all read from a single sample in a study of early T cells in non-severe SARS-CoV-2 infection. TCRdb processed the 5' RACE reads anew with MiXCR; each CDR3 protein has one entry. Of 110,000 or so distinct CDR3 sequences in the sample, about 12% were seen once. Sequencing input: whole blood. The receptors here all came from an adult who was a healthcare worker with PCR-confirmed SARS-CoV-2 infection or an uninfected control (not recorded which).

The rearrangement uses TRBV6-1 and TRBJ2-3; D is ambiguous. The CDR3 totals 14 residues. CDR1 and CDR2 from the germline V gene are MNHNS and SASEGT. Trimming stripped 1 base from V and 3 bases from J, with 8 bases between. For the CDR3, the DNA is TGTGCCAGCAGTGAAGATTGGGCGACAGATACGCAGTATTTT. This sequence encodes CASSEDWATDTQYF.

The genes are TRBV28 and TRBJ2-1, with 7 nucleotides matching TRBD1. With V trimmed by 6 bases and J by 4 bases, 18 bases remained unmatched. Germline CDR1 is MDHEN and CDR2 is SYDVKM. This CDR3 region has 18 residues. The CDR3, as DNA: TGTGCCAGCAGGGGACAGCGACTAAAGAGGTCGGGTTACAATGAGCAGTTCTTC. The encoded protein is CASRGQRLKRSGYNEQFF.

The rearrangement joins TRBV6-5 to TRBJ2-2; D possibly corresponds to TRBD1 (5 bases). The CDR3 runs 16 residues. Trimming cost V 6 bases and J 2 bases, with 16 bases left between them. CDR1 is MNHEY, CDR2 SVGAGI, per germline. The DNA of the CDR3 is TGTGCCAGCAGGGATTCGACAGCGATCAACACCGGGGAGCTGTTTTTT. Translating gives CASRDSTAINTGELFF.

A few counts support this clonotype. V gene TRBV7-8 combines with J gene TRBJ2-1, with TRBD2 identical over 14 bases. This CDR3 has 20 residues. V trimming: 4 bases; J trimming: 0 bases; junction bases outside the gene matches: 11. CDR1 is SGHVS, CDR2 FQNEAQ, per germline. The CDR3 spells CASSSPRTSGGSSSYNEQFF. CDR3 DNA: TGTGCCAGCAGCTCCCCCAGGACTAGCGGGGGGTCAAGCTCCTACAATGAGCAGTTCTTC. Filled out from reference TRBV7-8 and TRBJ2-1, the complete variable domain reads GAGVSQSPRYKVAKRGQDVALRCDPISGHVSLFWYQQALGQGPEFLTYFQNEAQLDKSGLPSDRFFAERPEGSVSTLKIQRTQQEDSAVYLCASSSPRTSGGSSSYNEQFFGPGTRLTVL.

As concerns this clonotype: A much larger clonotype is one base distant, so this may be a read error. The chain recombines TRBV7-2 with TRBJ1-2; 7 positions match TRBD1. The CDR3 is made up of 15 amino acids. Germline V CDR1 and CDR2: SGHTA, FQGNSA. Written as DNA, the CDR3 is TGTGCCAGCAGCTTATTCCTGGGACAGAACTATGACTACACCTTC. This encodes CASSLFLGQNYDYTF.

J is TRBJ1-1 and V is TRBV7-9, with D perhaps TRBD1 (6 bases). V gave up 6 bases and J gave up 0 bases, with 14 bases separating them. CDR3 length equals 15 residues. In germline, CDR1 is SEHNR, CDR2 FQNEAQ (reference sequence). CDR3 sequence reads: CASRTPGALNTEAFF. In DNA, the CDR3 is TGTGCCAGCAGAACTCCAGGGGCTTTGAACACTGAAGCTTTCTTT.

V usage is TRBV7-8 and J usage is TRBJ1-2; no firm D call. The CDR3 is 13 amino acids. Per the germline V gene, CDR1 is SGHVS and CDR2 is FQNEAQ. Trimming left V 4 bases short and J 1 base short, with 7 bases between. The CDR3: CASSSGLNYGYTF. The CDR3 DNA sequence: TGTGCCAGCAGCTCGGGCCTTAACTATGGCTACACCTTC. The full variable domain, completed using reference TRBV7-8 and TRBJ1-2, is GAGVSQSPRYKVAKRGQDVALRCDPISGHVSLFWYQQALGQGPEFLTYFQNEAQLDKSGLPSDRFFAERPEGSVSTLKIQRTQQEDSAVYLCASSSGLNYGYTFGSGTRLTVV.

This clonotype was seen many times. The CDR3 bases are TGTGCCCGGGCCGGGGCAGGCTACACCTTC. It encodes CARAGAGYTF. The rearrangement joins TRBV5-6 to TRBJ1-2, with a weak D call TRBD1 (5 bases). V dropped 10 bases and J dropped 8 bases, with 12 bases sitting between them. Germline lookup yields CDR1 SGHDT and CDR2 YYEEEE. The CDR3 has 10 residues.

The chain recombines TRBV11-2 with TRBJ1-1, with 7 bases identical to TRBD1. The CDR3 covers 14 residues. V shed 5 bases, J shed 3 bases, and the junction held 6 bases outside the gene matches. Germline-derived CDR1 and CDR2 are SGHAT and FQNNGV. The CDR3 DNA follows: TGTGCCAGCAGCCCGACGACAGGGTACACTGAAGCTTTCTTT. It is translated as CASSPTTGYTEAFF.

The genes are TRBV18 and TRBJ1-2; D gene ambiguous. The germline V gene encodes CDR1 KGHSH and CDR2 LQKENI. The CDR3 consists of 13 residues. With 3 bases removed from V and 4 bases from J, the gap between germline ends came to 9 bases. The CDR3 loop is CASSPDGSYGYTF. The DNA of the CDR3 is TGTGCCAGCTCACCGGACGGCTCCTATGGCTACACCTTC. Full variable domain (rest looked up from reference TRBV18 and TRBJ1-2): NAGVMQNPRHLVRRRGQEARLRCSPMKGHSHVYWYRQLPEEGLKFMVYLQKENIIDESGMPKERFSAEFPKEGPSILRIQQVVRGDSAAYFCASSPDGSYGYTFGSGTRLTVV.

The gene calls are TRBV3-1 and TRBJ2-2, with D tentatively TRBD2 (6 bases). The CDR3 spans 16 residues. Trimming left V 2 bases short and J 1 base short, with 11 bases between. Germline assignment: CDR1 LGHDT and CDR2 YNNKEL (reference sequence). Here the CDR3 DNA reads TGTGCCAGCAGCCAACCGGTGGGACTGAACACCGGGGAGCTGTTTTTT. It codes for CASSQPVGLNTGELFF. Filled out from reference TRBV3-1 and TRBJ2-2, the complete variable domain reads DTAVSQTPKYLVTQMGNDKSIKCEQNLGHDTMYWYKQDSKKFLKIMFSYNNKELIINETVPNRFSPKSPDKAHLNLHINSLELGDSAVYFCASSQPVGLNTGELFFGEGSRLTVL.

This clonotype showed up many times. The V call is TRBV12-3 or TRBV12-4, the J call TRBJ1-1, with no clear D. The CDR3 covers 13 residues. Trimming stripped 3 bases from V and 1 base from J, with 6 bases between. The CDR3 reads CASSFKGNTEAFF. The CDR3 nucleotides are TGTGCCAGCAGTTTTAAAGGGAACACTGAAGCTTTCTTT.

The rearrangement uses TRBV28 and TRBJ2-1, with D perhaps matching TRBD1 (5 bases). CDR3 size: 12 residues. Per the germline V gene, CDR1 is MDHEN and CDR2 is SYDVKM. Trimming cost V 2 bases and J 10 bases, with 9 bases left between them. The CDR3 DNA is TGTGCCAGCAGTTTACAGGGAATCGAGCAGTTCTTC. It encodes CASSLQGIEQFF.

The gene calls are TRBV14 and TRBJ2-3, with 9 bases lining up with TRBD2. The CDR3 extends over 16 amino acids. In germline, CDR1 is SGHDN, CDR2 FVKESK. Trimming took 2 bases from V and 1 from J; bases not matched to a gene: 4. The DNA of the CDR3 is TGTGCCAGCAGCCAAACAGCGGGGGGTCGCACAGATACGCAGTATTTT. Amino acid sequence: CASSQTAGGRTDTQYF.

This clonotype was observed many times. The chain recombines TRBV9 with TRBJ1-1, with unresolved D. CDR1 and CDR2 from the germline V gene are SGDLS and YYNGEE. CDR3 length: 13 residues. Trimming stripped 0 bases from V and 2 bases from J, with 5 bases between. CDR3 bases: TGTGCCAGCAGCGTAGGGGATAACACTGAAGCTTTCTTT. This gives the protein CASSVGDNTEAFF.

This clonotype was detected ten times or more. The chain has TRBV19 and TRBJ2-7, with D possibly called TRBD1 or TRBD2 (5 bases each). The V gene lost 5 bases and the J gene lost 4 bases, with 18 bases spanning the gap. The germline gives CDR1 LNHDA, CDR2 SQIVND (reference sequence). The CDR3 extends over 15 amino acids. The CDR3 DNA sequence: TGTGCCAGTAGTTTCAACGGAGGACACCTTTACGAGCAGTACTTC. Protein: CASSFNGGHLYEQYF.

The table lists this clonotype with a few counts. One junction end disagrees with the germline gene, perhaps due to a read error. The genes are TRBV19 and TRBJ1-6; D remains unclear. The CDR3 length is 14 residues. CDR1 and CDR2 from the germline V gene are LNHDA and SQIVND (reference sequence). CDR3 sequence: CASTPGHPNSPLHF. CDR3 coding DNA: TGTGCCAGTACCCCCGGCCATCCTAATTCACCCCTCCATTTT.

The chain employs TRBV21-1 and TRBJ1-3; TRBD1 is taken as the D call from the table, unchecked against the DNA. TRBV21-1 is listed as a pseudogene. There are 16 residues in the CDR3. CDR3 in amino acids: CASSASDRGSGNTIYF. CDR3 in DNA: TGTGCCAGCAGCGCTTCGGACAGGGGTTCTGGAAACACCATATATTTT.

The table lists this clonotype with many counts. The rearrangement joins TRBV11-2 to TRBJ1-1; maybe TRBD1 (5 bases). From germline, CDR1 is SGHAT and CDR2 FQNNGV. The CDR3 spans 12 residues. V lost 7 bases and J lost 6, with 12 bases in between. In DNA form, the CDR3 reads TGTGCCAGCAATATCCCGGGGCCTGAAGCTTTCTTT. As protein: CASNIPGPEAFF.